This T cell receptor (beta chain) is from a study of T cell repertoires in cytomegalovirus infection. The V segment lost 3 bases and the J segment 5 bases; nucleotides outside the gene matches: 11. CDR3 length equals 16 residues. CDR1 and CDR2 from the germline V gene are SGDLS and YYNGEE. TCRdb called the reads again in MiXCR, with one record for every CDR3 protein. The top ten hold approximately 41% of the sample, which has 110,000 or so distinct CDR3 sequences, around 30% seen once. Details on this clonotype: Its specificity is not known.

The sequences come from CD8+ T cells from cultured PBMCs, collected from culture after CMV antigen stimulation. This rearrangement joins TRBV9 to TRBJ2-5; 9 bases line up with TRBD2. The clonotype originates from a human donor in good health (CMV status not recorded). Some clones in this sample may be carry-over from other donors' samples. The CDR3 DNA reads TGTGCCAGCAGCGCCGGGACTAGCTTTGTCTGGGAGACCCAGTACTTC. Encoded protein: CASSAGTSFVWETQYF.